The TCR beta chain under discussion was sequenced for a study of blood T cells in healthy people across ages. Overall study results and limits: Per million T cells, TCR beta diversity dropped roughly linearly as age increased.

Using a J-beta primer mix together with a sample-barcoded 5' primer, a second PCR was run for about 6 to 12 cycles. A tag from a template-switch adaptor with 12 random nucleotides marked each cDNA molecule. One entry per CDR3 protein, called by TCRdb with MiXCR from the 5' RACE reads. Of more than 1,000,000 distinct CDR3 sequences listed, 25% are singletons. Regarding this clonotype: Antigen specificity is unknown.

The CDR3 runs to 15 residues. Germline loops: CDR1 SGDLS, CDR2 YYNGEE. J lost 6 bases, V lost 4 bases, and 7 bases had no gene match. This same sample was also part of a study on T cells of mothers and their children. That paper adds: Each mother yielded more than 9 million TCR beta CDR3 reads. Each child yielded 2.5 million to 3 million reads. Pairs that are related and pairs that are unrelated have TCR recombination output shaped similarly by thymic selection.

The receptor's source is a girl aged 2 to 9 in good health. The V call is TRBV9, the J call TRBJ2-3; 11 bases align to TRBD2. Sample: blood. CDR3 DNA: TGTGCCAGCAGCCCGACTAGCGGGACTTCCGATACGCAGTATTTT. It codes for CASSPTSGTSDTQYF.